The 28 T cell receptor beta chains below all came from one sample that was sequenced in a study of blood T cell repertoires in COVID-19. Some clones are missing from TCRdb's copy, which holds only in-frame ones; the method was immunoSEQ multiplex PCR. Of about 34,000 clones listed, 75% are singletons. The sequencing sample was made of peripheral blood. Receptor source: an elderly man with active or convalescent COVID-19.

J is TRBJ1-2 and V is TRBV10-3; 9 bases match TRBD1. J was trimmed by 6 bases and V by 2 bases; bases with no gene match: 7. The CDR3 is 15 residues long. The V gene's germline CDR1 is ENHRY and CDR2 SYGVKD. CDR3: CAISEGTGTGHGYTF. CDR3 DNA: TGTGCCATCAGTGAGGGTACCGGGACAGGGCATGGCTACACCTTC.

V and J are TRBV5-1 and TRBJ2-5, with D perhaps matching TRBD1 (6 bases). The CDR3 covers 15 residues. Germline V gives CDR1 SGHRS, CDR2 YFSETQ. Trimming left V 4 bases short and J 0 bases short, with 13 bases between. CDR3 in amino acids: CASSAWTDYQETQYF. The CDR3 DNA sequence: TGCGCCAGCAGCGCCTGGACAGACTACCAAGAGACCCAGTACTTC.

The chain is built from TRBV20-1 and TRBJ2-3; 8 bases align to TRBD2. CDR1 DFQATT and CDR2 SNEGSKA come from the germline V gene (reference sequence). This CDR3 spans 17 amino acids. The J segment lost 5 bases and the V segment lost 3 bases, leaving 16 bases of the junction unmatched. The CDR3 reads CSASPPSGREAVDTQYF. DNA for the CDR3: TGCAGTGCTAGTCCCCCCTCAGGGCGGGAGGCTGTAGATACGCAGTATTTT.

This sequence joins TRBV7-8 and TRBJ1-2; TRBD1 might be the D (6 bases). Trimming took 5 bases from V and 1 from J, leaving 11 bases between them. Germline lookup yields CDR1 SGHVS and CDR2 FQNEAQ. The CDR3 spans 14 residues. The CDR3 DNA reads as TGTGCCAGCAGCCTGGACAGCTTTAACTATGGCTACACCTTC. Translated: CASSLDSFNYGYTF.

This chain joins TRBV5-4 and TRBJ2-1; 10 bases agree with TRBD1. The CDR3 sequence is 16 residues long. Looked up from germline, CDR1 is SGHNT and CDR2 is YYREEE (reference sequence). V lost 5 bases to trimming and J lost 8 bases; unmatched junction nucleotides: 13. This chain's CDR3 is CASRYSLDRGGDEQFF. The DNA for the CDR3 is TGTGCCAGCAGATACTCCCTGGACAGGGGGGGAGATGAGCAGTTCTTC.

The rearrangement uses TRBV7-9 and TRBJ1-2; D might be TRBD1 (5 bases). V was trimmed by 8 bases and J by 4 bases, leaving 17 bases between them. Germline lookup yields CDR1 SEHNR and CDR2 FQNEAQ (reference sequence). This CDR3 region has 14 residues. As DNA, the CDR3 is TGTGCCAGCCAGTCAAGGGGAGGGCTCTATGGCTACACCTTC. The encoded protein is CASQSRGGLYGYTF.

V is TRBV28 and J is TRBJ1-1; D perhaps matches TRBD1 (6 bases). Trimming left V 7 bases short and J 4 bases short, with 16 bases between. The CDR3 loop spans 14 amino acids. Per the germline V gene, CDR1 is MDHEN and CDR2 is SYDVKM. CDR3 nucleotides: TGTGCCAGCACAGAGGGGGGGCGCGTCACTGAAGCTTTCTTT. Protein sequence: CASTEGGRVTEAFF.

The V and J genes are TRBV21-1 and TRBJ2-1; TRBD1 was called by the table and not checked on the DNA. TRBV21-1 corresponds to a pseudogene. The CDR3 has 16 residues. The CDR3 DNA is TGTGCCAGCAGCAAGCGATCAGGGGGCTACTACAATGAGCAGTTCTTC. The encoded protein is CASSKRSGGYYNEQFF.

The J gene is TRBJ1-2, the V gene TRBV27; 8 bases map to TRBD1. Germline V gene sequence: CDR1 MNHEY, CDR2 SMNVEV (reference sequence). This CDR3 comprises 13 residues. V shed 6 bases, J shed 8 bases, and the junction held 8 bases outside the gene matches. The CDR3 region has the DNA TGTGCCAGCAGGGAACAAGGACAGGGAGGCTACACCTTC. It codes for CASREQGQGGYTF.

This clone was seen a few times. The rearrangement uses TRBV6-5 and TRBJ1-6; 11 bases line up with TRBD1. V shed 5 bases, J shed 11 bases, and the junction held 8 bases outside the gene matches. Germline-derived CDR1 and CDR2 are MNHEY and SVGAGI. CDR3 length: 15 residues. CDR3 sequence reads: CASSTWTGGKAPLHF. For the CDR3, the DNA is TGTGCCAGCAGTACGTGGACAGGGGGCAAGGCACCCCTCCACTTT.

To note about this clone: Within the sample, other DNA sequences also encode this same CDR3. The rearrangement links TRBV18 to TRBJ2-7; TRBD1 matches 11 bases. The CDR3 totals 14 residues. V gave up 2 bases and J gave up 5 bases; unmatched junction bases: 2. CDR1 and CDR2 from the germline V gene are KGHSH and LQKENI. CDR3 region: CASSPGTGGDEQYF. CDR3 nucleotide sequence: TGTGCCAGCTCACCAGGGACAGGGGGAGACGAGCAGTACTTC.

The sample holds one count of this clone. The rearrangement joins TRBV7-2 to TRBJ1-6; D remains ambiguous. Germline loops: CDR1 SGHTA, CDR2 FQGNSA. The CDR3 is made up of 15 amino acids. V lost 2 bases and J 5 bases, leaving 10 bases between the germline ends. This chain's CDR3 is CASSLSVGDNSPLHF. The CDR3 coding sequence is TGTGCCAGCAGCTTAAGCGTCGGAGATAATTCACCCCTCCACTTT. The complete variable domain, with remaining parts taken from reference TRBV7-2 and TRBJ1-6, reads GAGVSQSPSNKVTEKGKDVELRCDPISGHTALYWYRQSLGQGLEFLIYFQGNSAPDKSGLPSDRFSAERTGGSVSTLTIQRTQQEDSAVYLCASSLSVGDNSPLHFGNGTRLTVT.

The J gene is TRBJ2-1, the V gene TRBV7-2, with 14 positions matching TRBD2. Per the germline V gene, CDR1 is SGHTA and CDR2 is FQGNSA. This CDR3 is 17 amino acids long. The J segment lost 9 bases and the V segment lost 1 base, leaving 8 bases of the junction unmatched. This CDR3 reads CASSLVGGGLAGAEQFF. The CDR3 DNA sequence: TGTGCCAGCAGCTTAGTTGGGGGGGGACTAGCGGGAGCTGAGCAGTTCTTC.

The sample holds a few counts of this clone. This sequence joins TRBV5-1 and TRBJ2-5, with 8 bases matching TRBD2. CDR1 and CDR2 (germline): SGHRS, YFSETQ. Germline trimming cut 0 bases from V and 0 bases from J; bases unmatched to any gene: 4. This CDR3 has 16 residues. CDR3 nucleotide sequence: TGCGCCAGCAGCTTGGAGGGACTAGGTTACCAAGAGACCCAGTACTTC. Its protein is CASSLEGLGYQETQYF. Full variable domain (rest looked up from reference TRBV5-1 and TRBJ2-5): KAGVTQTPRYLIKTRGQQVTLSCSPISGHRSVSWYQQTPGQGLQFLFEYFSETQRNKGNFPGRFSGRQFSNSRSEMNVSTLELGDSALYLCASSLEGLGYQETQYFGPGTRLLVL.

The sample holds a few counts of this clone. The rearrangement links TRBV28 to TRBJ2-7, with 7 nucleotides matching TRBD2. This CDR3 contains 15 residues. CDR1 and CDR2 from the germline V gene are MDHEN and SYDVKM. V was pared by 5 bases and J by 5 bases, with 12 bases of the junction left unmatched. The CDR3 is CASSVSSGTTHEQYF. DNA for the CDR3: TGTGCCAGCAGTGTCTCTAGCGGTACAACTCACGAGCAGTACTTC.

The chain is built from TRBV5-4 and TRBJ2-5, with TRBD2 identical over 13 bases. The CDR3 extends over 16 amino acids. The germline V gene has CDR1 SGHNT and CDR2 YYREEE (reference sequence). V was pared by 4 bases and J by 2 bases, with 5 bases of the junction left unmatched. The CDR3 region is CASSPGTSGVQETQYF. The CDR3 DNA is TGTGCCAGCAGCCCCGGGACTAGCGGGGTACAAGAGACCCAGTACTTC.

This chain uses TRBV7-5 with TRBJ2-4; the table's D gene call, TRBD2, was not cross checked with the DNA. TRBV7-5 is given as a pseudogene. The CDR3 has 15 residues. The CDR3 sequence: CVRSSGLAGGDIQYF. The CDR3 DNA follows: TGTGTCAGAAGCTCGGGGCTAGCGGGAGGGGACATTCAGTACTTC.

This clone was observed a handful of times. The CDR3 coding sequence is TGTGCCAGCAGGGTCGTCGGGGGCGAGCAGTACTTC. Translating gives CASRVVGGEQYF. This sequence joins TRBV28 and TRBJ2-7; perhaps TRBD2 as D (6 bases). The CDR3 sequence is 12 residues long. Trimming pared 6 bases from V and 6 bases from J, leaving 12 bases between. CDR1 MDHEN and CDR2 SYDVKM come from the germline V gene.

The chain uses TRBV6-5 and TRBJ1-6; D gene uncertain. There are 16 residues in the CDR3. In germline, CDR1 is MNHEY, CDR2 SVGAGI. The V and J ends lost 0 bases and 7 bases respectively, with 13 bases between them. The CDR3 sequence: CASSYSWAVVNSPLHF. The CDR3 DNA reads TGTGCCAGCAGTTACTCGTGGGCTGTTGTAAATTCACCCCTCCACTTT.

The chain combines TRBV18 with TRBJ1-2; TRBD1 matches at 8 bases. From germline, CDR1 is KGHSH and CDR2 LQKENI. Trimming took 3 bases from V and 2 from J; bases not matched to a gene: 5. The CDR3 is 15 amino acids. CDR3 in DNA: TGTGCCAGCTCACCTGCAGGGGGCGCGAACTATGGCTACACCTTC. Protein: CASSPAGGANYGYTF.

V usage is TRBV5-1 and J usage is TRBJ2-1; 10 bases are shared with TRBD1. The J segment lost 15 bases and the V segment lost 5 bases, leaving 14 bases of the junction unmatched. The CDR3 loop spans 14 amino acids. The germline V gene encodes CDR1 SGHRS and CDR2 YFSETQ. Here the CDR3 reads CASRTTTGTGVAFF. The CDR3 DNA is TGCGCCAGCAGAACTACGACCGGGACAGGGGTTGCGTTCTTC. Combining the CDR3 with reference TRBV5-1 and TRBJ2-1 gives the whole variable domain KAGVTQTPRYLIKTRGQQVTLSCSPISGHRSVSWYQQTPGQGLQFLFEYFSETQRNKGNFPGRFSGRQFSNSRSEMNVSTLELGDSALYLCASRTTTGTGVAFFGPGTRLTVL.

The chain links TRBV28 to TRBJ1-5, with D possibly matching TRBD1 (5 bases). V lost 6 bases, J lost 7 bases, and 13 bases lay in between. The CDR3 sequence is 13 residues long. Per germline, CDR1 MDHEN and CDR2 SYDVKM. CDR3 in DNA: TGTGCCAGCAGGATCGACAGATACCAGCCCCAGCATTTT. It specifies CASRIDRYQPQHF.

The chain uses TRBV28 and TRBJ1-4, with a weak D call TRBD1 (5 bases). This CDR3 has 12 amino acids. Trimming took 5 bases from V and 14 from J, leaving 15 bases between them. CDR1 MDHEN and CDR2 SYDVKM come from the germline V gene. The CDR3 DNA is TGTGCCAGCAGTCTCCGGGACTTAAGGCTGTTTTTT. As protein: CASSLRDLRLFF.

The chain recombines TRBV12-3 or TRBV12-4 with TRBJ1-5, with D uncertain. The V gene lost 3 bases and the J gene lost 4 bases, with 7 bases spanning the gap. The CDR3 is made up of 13 amino acids. CDR3 region: CASSFTRNQPQHF. The CDR3 nucleotides read TGTGCCAGCAGTTTTACCCGGAATCAGCCCCAGCATTTT.

This chain links TRBV19 with TRBJ2-3, with TRBD1 as a possible D gene (6 bases). Per the germline V gene, CDR1 is LNHDA and CDR2 is SQIVND (reference sequence). The V end was cut by 3 bases, the J end by 6 bases, with 13 bases between. The CDR3 length is 14 residues. The CDR3 region is CASSMTRGSDTQYF. CDR3 bases: TGTGCCAGTAGTATGACGAGGGGGAGCGATACGCAGTATTTT.

This clone came up a few times. This chain links TRBV6-5 with TRBJ1-1; the D gene is possibly TRBD1 (6 bases). This CDR3 comprises 13 residues. V lost 6 bases and J lost 2, with 10 bases in between. Germline lookup yields CDR1 MNHEY and CDR2 SVGAGI. In nucleotides, the CDR3 is TGTGCCAGCAGAAGGGGGACCAACACTGAAGCTTTCTTT. This translates into CASRRGTNTEAFF.

This chain links TRBV28 with TRBJ1-2; the match to TRBD1 covers 8 bases. CDR3 length: 13 residues. The junction had 1 base not matched to a gene; V was cut back by 2 bases and J by 5 bases. CDR1 and CDR2 (germline): MDHEN, SYDVKM. The CDR3 DNA reads as TGTGCCAGCAGTTTAAACAGGGGGTATGGCTACACCTTC. Translation: CASSLNRGYGYTF.

Of note for this clone: Additional DNA sequences in this sample encode the identical CDR3. The V call is TRBV28, the J call TRBJ2-7; D might be TRBD1 (5 bases). Per germline, CDR1 MDHEN and CDR2 SYDVKM. The V end lost 5 bases, the J end lost 1 base, and 9 bases lay between the germline ends. This CDR3 has 13 amino acids. CDR3 region: CASSPPGSYEQYF. The DNA for the CDR3 is TGTGCCAGCAGTCCCCCAGGGTCCTACGAGCAGTACTTC. The complete variable domain, with remaining parts taken from reference TRBV28 and TRBJ2-7, reads DVKVTQSSRYLVKRTGEKVFLECVQDMDHENMFWYRQDPGLGLRLIYFSYDVKMKEKGDIPEGYSVSREKKERFSLILESASTNQTSMYLCASSPPGSYEQYFGPGTRLTVT.